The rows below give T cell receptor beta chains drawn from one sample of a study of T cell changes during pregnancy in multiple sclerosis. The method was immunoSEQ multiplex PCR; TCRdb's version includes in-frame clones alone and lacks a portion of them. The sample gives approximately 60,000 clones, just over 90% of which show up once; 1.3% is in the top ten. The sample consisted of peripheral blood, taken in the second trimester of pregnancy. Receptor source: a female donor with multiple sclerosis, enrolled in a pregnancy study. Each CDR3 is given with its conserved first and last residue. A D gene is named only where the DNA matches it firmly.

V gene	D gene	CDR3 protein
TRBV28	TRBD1	CASRRDRDSGNTIYF
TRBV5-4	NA	CATQTGVGDQPQHF
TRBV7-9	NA	CASSPRVDQPQHF
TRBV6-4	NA	CASSDSTVAPNEQFF
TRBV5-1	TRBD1	CASSLQGAGEKLFF
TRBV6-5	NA	CASSVNLQPNEQFF
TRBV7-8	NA	CASSLSDTQYF
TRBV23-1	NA	CASSQPRVHSYYNSPLHF
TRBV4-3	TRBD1	CASSYRQGTQPQHF
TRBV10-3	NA	CAISESKGYSGNTIYF
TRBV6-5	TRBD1	CASSLQGAPNTGELFF
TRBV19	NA	CASKPGVRTDTQYF
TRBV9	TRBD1	CASSVGRGRLGYTF
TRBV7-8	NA	CASSLWRDVNQPQHF
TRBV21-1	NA	CASFRTGRVRQYF
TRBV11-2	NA	CASSLGWGRGAFF
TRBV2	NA	CASSPTMNIQYF
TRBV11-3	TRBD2	CASSLDFPGLGTDTQYF
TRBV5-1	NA	CASSREASGYRPNTEAFF
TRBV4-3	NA	CASSHPQALGEKLFF
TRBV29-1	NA	CSVGQNQETQYF
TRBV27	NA	CASSSRGQGSNEQYF
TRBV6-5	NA	CASSYSGQGNYEAFF
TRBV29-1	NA	CSVEKGKSYEQYF
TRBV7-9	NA	CASSNSGTGGHSEAFF